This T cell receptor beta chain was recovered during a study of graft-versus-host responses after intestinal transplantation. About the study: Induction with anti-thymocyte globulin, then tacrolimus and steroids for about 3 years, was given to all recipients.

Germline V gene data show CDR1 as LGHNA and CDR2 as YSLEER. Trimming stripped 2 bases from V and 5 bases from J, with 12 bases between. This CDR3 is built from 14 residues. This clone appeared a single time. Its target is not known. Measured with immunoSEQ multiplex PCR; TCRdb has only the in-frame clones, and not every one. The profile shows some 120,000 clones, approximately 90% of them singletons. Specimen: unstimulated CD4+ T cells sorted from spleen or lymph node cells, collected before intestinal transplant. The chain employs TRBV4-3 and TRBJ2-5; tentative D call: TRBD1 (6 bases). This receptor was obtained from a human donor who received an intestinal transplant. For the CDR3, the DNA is TGCGCCAGCAGCCAACAACAGGGTAGCGAGACCCAGTACTTC. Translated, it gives CASSQQQGSETQYF.